This entry describes one T cell receptor (beta chain). Seattle enrolled patients during active infection and tracked them longitudinally. These data belong to a study of blood T cell repertoires in COVID-19. Study summary: From the United States, Italy and Spain came samples of acute and convalescent COVID-19. Nucleic acid was either cDNA or gDNA, and it came from T cells, B-cell-depleted T cells, or PBMCs.

Authors' processing steps: The assay estimated nucleated cells by amplifying reference gene primers. TCRdb's copy holds only in-frame clones and misses some; the assay was immunoSEQ multiplex PCR. V and J calls and clone size are copied from that table; D and trimming were computed from the DNA. The sample includes hundreds of thousands of clones, approximately 90% of them seen just once. This CDR3 comprises 14 residues. V lost 1 base and J lost 9; bases outside the gene matches: 6. Germline CDR1 and CDR2: SGHNT and YYREEE (reference sequence). V and J are TRBV5-4 and TRBJ2-1; 8 nucleotides match TRBD2. This TCR was recovered from a man aged 18-30 years with COVID-19, enrolled during active disease. Sequenced input: peripheral blood. The CDR3 DNA sequence: TGTGCCAGCAGCTTGAATCCCGCGGGAGGTGAGCAGTTCTTC. This gives the protein CASSLNPAGGEQFF.